A selection of T cell receptor beta chains follows, all from one sample in a study of cytomegalovirus exposure and HLA in healthy donors. The data were produced by immunoSEQ multiplex PCR, yet TCRdb's version contains in-frame clones alone and is incomplete. The table lists 95,000 to 150,000 clones, 80% of them singletons. The sequenced sample was PBMCs. The receptors were sampled from a female donor in good health and CMV-seropositive. CDR3s leave out the opening cysteine and the closing phenylalanine or tryptophan.

V gene,CDR3 protein
TRBV7-9,ASSLQSTDTQY
TRBV28,ASRPGLSYEQY
TRBV4-1,ASSQGTAYQPQH
TRBV4-3,ASSQGTGISGNTIY
TRBV4-1,ASSQGVAGPQETQY
TRBV7-2,ASSLQTGELF
TRBV29-1,SVDLQGTQY
TRBV5-1,ASSWAGGATGELF
TRBV5-6,ASSFGDTEAF
TRBV6-5,ASSQGQAWTGYT
TRBV2,ASRAQLISGNTIY
TRBV19,ASSINRGTEAF
TRBV5-6,ASSLAPAGGTDTQY
TRBV19,ASSQGPYEQY
TRBV7-3,ASSLLGPANTGELF
TRBV6-5,ASRLLTGRGEKLF
TRBV5-1,ASSLDQAYNEQF
TRBV9,ASSLTSTVNTEAF
TRBV19,ASSITANTGELF
TRBV2,ASSETGAQNQPQH
TRBV5-6,ASSLAGTSKQY
TRBV9,ASSVHDVSDYTF
TRBV6-6,ASRSTGPLNYGYT
TRBV18,ASSPSGTGSTEAF
TRBV5-1,ASSLTGMNTEAF
TRBV18,ASSRGTGSYNEQF
TRBV30,AWSLNNEQF
TRBV30,AWNSLQGTSYEQY
TRBV5-1,ASSLQGANTEAF
TRBV10-3,AISDSVGQPQH
TRBV30,AWADRGHEQY
TRBV5-1,ASRTAGTGSSGANVLT
TRBV30,AWSVKGLAKLSTDTQY
TRBV2,ASSERGTGISGANVLT
TRBV5-4,AGRLAGGPTHTQY
TRBV4-1,ASSQDKGQGSQPQH
TRBV29-1,SVWGTSGGKAYNEQF
TRBV5-1,ASSLAPNSEAF
TRBV7-9,ASILSGTPSNYGYT
TRBV9,ASSVLHISGGESGELF
TRBV6-5,ASKLDEKLF
TRBV5-1,ASSNADFSGANVLT
TRBV6-5,ASQRSGGNSPLH
TRBV19,ASKSTVRANEKLF
TRBV19,ASSMMRAANQPQH
TRBV6-5,ASSYSHSGVYEQY
TRBV9,ASSGESSGANVLT
TRBV5-4,ASSLALFETSDTQY
TRBV10-3,ATWTGENTEAF
TRBV19,ASSIFAGMNTEAF
TRBV5-5,ASSQQGETQY
TRBV28,ASSLNGGGGYT
TRBV7-9,ASSAGVDQPQH
TRBV6-1,ASRLGGAGGETQY